One and the same sample provided the 3 T cell receptor beta chains below, sequenced in a study of control samples from healthy donors and cancer patients. Libraries were prepared by immunoSEQ multiplex PCR; TCRdb keeps only in-frame clonotypes and omits some of them. This table has 350,000 to 450,000 clones, around 90% appearing once. The sequenced sample was PBMCs. The receptors come from a man aged 40-55 years with head and neck cancer.

J is TRBJ2-1 and V is TRBV28; 8 bases line up with TRBD2. Trimming cost V 7 bases and J 4 bases; bases outside gene matches: 9. The CDR3 is made up of 15 amino acids. Germline V gene sequence: CDR1 MDHEN, CDR2 SYDVKM. The CDR3 here is CASTGGAQLYNEQFF. CDR3 DNA sequence: TGTGCCAGCACGGGAGGGGCCCAATTATACAATGAGCAGTTCTTC. Complete variable domain (other parts from reference TRBV28 and TRBJ2-1): DVKVTQSSRYLVKRTGEKVFLECVQDMDHENMFWYRQDPGLGLRLIYFSYDVKMKEKGDIPEGYSVSREKKERFSLILESASTNQTSMYLCASTGGAQLYNEQFFGPGTRLTVL.

This chain links TRBV19 with TRBJ2-1; TRBD1 agrees at 11 bases. Germline V lookup: CDR1 LNHDA, CDR2 SQIVND (reference sequence). J gave up 4 bases and V 5 bases, and 4 bases lay outside the gene matches. This CDR3 spans 15 amino acids. The CDR3 region has the DNA TGTGCCAGTAGTTTCGGACAGGGGGCATACAATGAGCAGTTCTTC. Translating it yields CASSFGQGAYNEQFF. Drawing the rest from reference TRBV19 and TRBJ2-1, the complete variable domain is DGGITQSPKYLFRKEGQNVTLSCEQNLNHDAMYWYRQDPGQGLRLIYYSQIVNDFQKGDIAEGYSVSREKKESFPLTVTSAQKNPTAFYLCASSFGQGAYNEQFFGPGTRLTVL.

The gene calls are TRBV29-1 and TRBJ2-3; no firm D call. V was pared by 5 bases and J by 3 bases, with 6 bases between. The CDR3 is made up of 11 amino acids. Germline CDR1 and CDR2: SQVTM and ANQGSEA. The CDR3 protein is CSVRATDTQYF. Here the CDR3 DNA reads TGCAGCGTTAGGGCAACAGATACGCAGTATTTT.